These 32 T cell receptor beta chains originate from one sample sequenced in a study of blood T cell repertoires in COVID-19. Sequenced by immunoSEQ multiplex PCR; TCRdb stores in-frame clones only, minus some. Altogether tens of thousands of clones are present, 65% to 90% being singletons, with the ten largest covering around 40%. The material sequenced was peripheral blood. These receptors all stem from a man older than 75 with acute or convalescent COVID-19.

V is TRBV18 and J is TRBJ1-1, with 12 bases fitting TRBD1. This CDR3 contains 15 residues. Germline CDR1 is KGHSH and CDR2 is LQKENI. The V and J ends lost 5 bases and 4 bases, in that order; junction bases with no gene match: 5. CDR3 in DNA: TGTGCCAGCTCAGGCACGGGACAGGGGGCCACTGAAGCTTTCTTT. Encoded protein: CASSGTGQGATEAFF.

The DNA for the CDR3 is TGTGCCAGCAGTTTAAACAGGGCCTACGAGCAGTACTTC. Its protein is CASSLNRAYEQYF. The chain is built from TRBV12-3 or TRBV12-4 and TRBJ2-7; D perhaps matches TRBD1 (6 bases). V lost 2 bases to trimming and J lost 2 bases, with 7 bases between them. The CDR3 extends over 13 amino acids.

The CDR3 nucleotides are TGCAGCGTCGCCAGGATGAACACTGAAGCTTTCTTT. Amino acid sequence: CSVARMNTEAFF. The chain uses TRBV29-1 and TRBJ1-1; D gene uncertain. The V gene lost 6 bases and the J gene lost 0 bases, with 8 bases spanning the gap. The CDR3 runs to 12 residues. CDR1 is SQVTM, CDR2 ANQGSEA, per germline.

V and J are TRBV28 and TRBJ2-2; 9 positions agree with TRBD2. This CDR3 spans 16 amino acids. Germline-derived CDR1 and CDR2 are MDHEN and SYDVKM. V dropped 3 bases and J dropped 0; count of bases not matched to a gene: 2. CDR3 in amino acids: CASSFRGRANTGELFF. The CDR3 bases are TGTGCCAGCAGTTTTCGCGGGAGGGCGAACACCGGGGAGCTGTTTTTT.

The rearrangement uses TRBV19 and TRBJ2-3; TRBD2 might be the D (6 bases). Germline CDR1 reads LNHDA; CDR2 reads SQIVND (reference sequence). The ends were cut back, 5 bases at V and 0 bases at J, with 15 bases in the middle. CDR3 length equals 16 residues. This CDR3 is CASSPEGRISTDTQYF. The CDR3 nucleotides are TGTGCCAGTAGTCCGGAGGGGCGGATAAGCACAGATACGCAGTATTTT.

This clone occurred a few times. The chain joins TRBV5-1 to TRBJ1-6, with D maybe TRBD1 (5 bases). The CDR3 runs 14 residues. Trimming shortened V by 5 bases and J by 5 bases, and 11 bases separated the two germline ends. The germline gives CDR1 SGHRS, CDR2 YFSETQ. Here the CDR3 DNA reads TGCGCCAGCAGACGGACAAACGATAATTCACCCCTCCACTTT. Translated, it gives CASRRTNDNSPLHF.

The V gene is TRBV18, the J gene TRBJ1-1; a weak D match, TRBD1 (5 bases). The V and J ends lost 3 bases and 0 bases respectively, with 8 bases between them. Per germline, CDR1 KGHSH and CDR2 LQKENI. CDR3 length: 14 residues. CDR3 nucleotide sequence: TGTGCCAGCTCACCGCAGGGCCTGAACACTGAAGCTTTCTTT. This sequence encodes CASSPQGLNTEAFF.

The genes are TRBV6-6 and TRBJ2-7; D remains ambiguous. V was cut by 6 bases and J by 2 bases, with 8 bases left in between. The CDR3 extends over 12 amino acids. Germline-derived CDR1 and CDR2 are MNHNY and SVGAGI (reference sequence). The CDR3 sequence: CASRENTYEQYF. The DNA of the CDR3 is TGTGCCAGCAGGGAGAACACCTACGAGCAGTACTTC.

This clone is a singleton in its sample. This chain links TRBV18 with TRBJ2-7; D is perhaps TRBD2 (6 bases). Germline lookup yields CDR1 KGHSH and CDR2 LQKENI. The CDR3 has 14 amino acids. V gave up 5 bases and J gave up 3 bases, with 14 bases separating them. CDR3 in DNA: TGTGCCAGCTCAGCGGGACGACTGGACTACGAGCAGTACTTC. Encoded protein: CASSAGRLDYEQYF.

This sequence joins TRBV3-1 (or the pseudogene TRBV3-2) and TRBJ1-1; 9 bases map to TRBD1. Losses at the gene ends were 1 base for V and 4 bases for J; bases not matched to a gene: 1. The length of the CDR3 is 14 residues. Per germline, CDR1 LGHDT and CDR2 YNNKEL (reference sequence). DNA for the CDR3: TGTGCCAGCAGCCAAGCGGGACAGGGCACTGAAGCTTTCTTT. Amino acid sequence: CASSQAGQGTEAFF.

The table lists this clone with a count of one. The rearrangement uses TRBV28 and TRBJ1-1; 9 nucleotides agree with TRBD1. The CDR3 spans 15 residues. V lost 8 bases to trimming and J lost 8 bases; unmatched junction nucleotides: 15. Germline lookup yields CDR1 MDHEN and CDR2 SYDVKM. This chain's CDR3 is CASQRVGTGNIEAFF. The DNA for the CDR3 is TGTGCCAGCCAGCGCGTCGGGACAGGGAATATCGAAGCTTTCTTT.

The rearrangement joins TRBV7-3 to TRBJ1-5; D unresolved. The V gene lost 4 bases and the J gene lost 3 bases, with 7 bases spanning the gap. The V gene's germline CDR1 is SGHTA and CDR2 FQGTGA. CDR3 length equals 13 residues. In nucleotides, the CDR3 is TGTGCCAGCAGCTCCGGGGTCAATCAGCCCCAGCATTTT. Its translation is CASSSGVNQPQHF. Variable domain in full (rest from reference TRBV7-3 and TRBJ1-5): GAGVSQTPSNKVTEKGKYVELRCDPISGHTALYWYRQSLGQGPEFLIYFQGTGAADDSGLPNDRFFAVRPEGSVSTLKIQRTERGDSAVYLCASSSGVNQPQHFGDGTRLSIL.

The sample holds one count of this clone. This chain's CDR3 is CASSRTSPYEQYF. The CDR3 DNA sequence: TGTGCCAGCAGTCGGACTAGCCCTTACGAGCAGTACTTC. The V gene is TRBV12-3 or TRBV12-4, the J gene TRBJ2-7; 8 bases are shared with TRBD2. CDR3 length: 13 residues. V dropped 5 bases and J dropped 4; count of bases not matched to a gene: 4.

CDR3 sequence (DNA): TGTGCCAGCTCACCACAGCGGGAGGGTGAGCAGTTCTTC. Residues: CASSPQREGEQFF. J is TRBJ2-1 and V is TRBV18; 10 bases are shared with TRBD2. Germline CDR1 reads KGHSH; CDR2 reads LQKENI. Trimming at V came to 1 base and at J to 9 bases, leaving 0 bases not matched to a gene. The CDR3 sequence is 13 residues long.

This chain links TRBV25-1 with TRBJ1-1, with TRBD1 as a possible D gene (5 bases). The length of the CDR3 is 14 residues. Germline loops: CDR1 MGHDK, CDR2 SYGVNS. V was pared by 4 bases and J by 5 bases, with 14 bases between. CDR3 bases: TGTGCCAGCAGTGGGAGGGGATGGGGGACTGAAGCTTTCTTT. It codes for CASSGRGWGTEAFF.

V and J are TRBV6-1 and TRBJ2-7; 9 bases align to TRBD2. CDR1 and CDR2 from the germline V gene are MNHNS and SASEGT. Germline trimming cut 0 bases from V and 0 bases from J; bases unmatched to any gene: 9. The CDR3 consists of 18 residues. The CDR3, as DNA: TGTGCCAGCAGTGAAGCGCTTCGGCTAGCGGGAAGCTCCTACGAGCAGTACTTC. It translates to CASSEALRLAGSSYEQYF.

V usage is TRBV5-1 and J usage is TRBJ2-3; TRBD2 agrees at 9 bases. V lost 0 bases, J lost 3 bases, and 11 bases stayed unmatched. The CDR3 extends over 18 amino acids. The germline CDR1 and CDR2 sequences are SGHRS and YFSETQ. This CDR3 is CASSLGTGTSILTDTQYF. CDR3 coding DNA: TGCGCCAGCAGCTTGGGAACCGGGACTAGCATTTTGACAGATACGCAGTATTTT.

V usage is TRBV5-4 and J usage is TRBJ2-5, with D possibly matching TRBD2 (6 bases). CDR1 and CDR2 (germline): SGHNT, YYREEE (reference sequence). V was shortened by 5 bases and J by 2 bases, with 13 bases between the two germline ends. The length of the CDR3 is 14 residues. The CDR3 region is CASRDAGLQETQYF. The CDR3 DNA is TGTGCCAGCAGGGATGCGGGATTACAAGAGACCCAGTACTTC.

This clone was seen a single time. CDR3 residues: CASSLGGQGEKLFF. The CDR3 DNA sequence: TGTGCCAGCAGTTTGGGGGGGCAGGGAGAAAAACTGTTTTTT. The rearrangement links TRBV28 to TRBJ1-4, with D possibly matching TRBD1 (6 bases). Trimming took 3 bases from V and 8 from J, leaving 13 bases between them. This CDR3 is built from 14 residues. Germline CDR1 MDHEN, CDR2 SYDVKM.

This chain joins TRBV29-1 and TRBJ2-1, with 9 bases that match TRBD2. From germline, CDR1 is SQVTM and CDR2 ANQGSEA. This CDR3 comprises 15 residues. The junction had 10 bases not matched to a gene; V was cut back by 6 bases and J by 4 bases. The CDR3 region is CSVGPSGRKYNEQFF. DNA for the CDR3: TGCAGCGTCGGTCCGAGCGGGAGGAAGTACAATGAGCAGTTCTTC.

The chain recombines TRBV19 with TRBJ2-7, with D maybe TRBD2 (5 bases). The CDR3 is 15 residues long. The V end was cut by 5 bases, the J end by 1 base, with 15 bases between. Germline lookup yields CDR1 LNHDA and CDR2 SQIVND (reference sequence). Here the CDR3 DNA reads TGTGCCAGTAGTCCAAATATACCGGGATCCTACGAGCAGTACTTC. This encodes CASSPNIPGSYEQYF. Together with reference TRBV19 and TRBJ2-7, the CDR3 gives the full variable domain: DGGITQSPKYLFRKEGQNVTLSCEQNLNHDAMYWYRQDPGQGLRLIYYSQIVNDFQKGDIAEGYSVSREKKESFPLTVTSAQKNPTAFYLCASSPNIPGSYEQYFGPGTRLTVT.

J is TRBJ1-2 and V is TRBV14, with D possibly being TRBD1 (5 bases). V lost 1 base to trimming and J lost 8 bases, with 20 bases between them. The length of the CDR3 is 16 residues. The germline gives CDR1 SGHDN, CDR2 FVKESK. CDR3 protein: CASSQADSTGTSGYTF. CDR3 nucleotides: TGTGCCAGCAGCCAAGCTGACTCCACCGGGACTTCAGGCTACACCTTC.

This chain uses TRBV28 with TRBJ2-7, with 11 bases aligning to TRBD2. The CDR3 covers 16 residues. Germline-derived CDR1 and CDR2 are MDHEN and SYDVKM. V was pared by 6 bases and J by 3 bases, with 10 bases of the junction left unmatched. DNA for the CDR3: TGTGCCAGCAGCCCGGGACTAGCGGCCCTAATCTACGAGCAGTACTTC. Translation: CASSPGLAALIYEQYF.

J is TRBJ2-7 and V is TRBV28, with 8 bases fitting TRBD2. CDR1 is MDHEN and CDR2 is SYDVKM in the germline V gene. The CDR3 is 16 residues long. V was clipped by 4 bases and J by 3 bases; unmatched bases: 11. The CDR3 DNA reads TGTGCCAGCAGTTCACCCGGAAGCGGGAGACTCTACGAGCAGTACTTC. Encoded protein: CASSSPGSGRLYEQYF.

V and J are TRBV7-8 and TRBJ1-1; no clear D gene. Trimming took 5 bases from V and 3 from J, leaving 16 bases between them. CDR1 is SGHVS and CDR2 is FQNEAQ in the germline V gene. There are 15 residues in the CDR3. DNA for the CDR3: TGTGCCAGCAGCCCGAGCCGGGTATTGGACACTGAAGCTTTCTTT. Its protein product is CASSPSRVLDTEAFF.

The V call is TRBV10-2, the J call TRBJ2-3; D might be TRBD1 (5 bases). Germline CDR1 and CDR2: WSHSY and SAAADI. The V end was cut by 6 bases, the J end by 0 bases, with 13 bases between. CDR3 length: 15 residues. DNA of the CDR3: TGCGCCAGCAGCGAAATGGCAGGGAGCACAGATACGCAGTATTTT. Amino acids: CASSEMAGSTDTQYF.

The chain carries TRBV19 and TRBJ2-1; 11 nucleotides agree with TRBD2. Germline assignment: CDR1 LNHDA and CDR2 SQIVND (reference sequence). This CDR3 has 18 residues. Unmatched junction bases numbered 13, after V lost 4 bases and J lost 5 bases. CDR3 bases: TGTGCCAGTAGTAATCGACCTACTAGCGGGAGTAAGAACAATGAGCAGTTCTTC. Its protein is CASSNRPTSGSKNNEQFF.

The chain uses TRBV28 and TRBJ1-1; the D gene is possibly TRBD1 (6 bases). CDR3 size: 12 residues. Germline lookup yields CDR1 MDHEN and CDR2 SYDVKM. The germline V and J ends were trimmed by 3 bases and 11 bases, with 13 bases remaining between them. This chain's CDR3 is CASSLTDSGAFF. In nucleotides, the CDR3 is TGTGCCAGCAGTTTGACGGACAGTGGGGCTTTCTTT.

The sample holds a few counts of this clone. This chain links TRBV4-1 with TRBJ2-7; TRBD1 aligns across 7 bases. The V gene end was trimmed by 3 bases and the J gene end by 1 base; junction bases not matched to a gene: 6. This CDR3 is built from 15 residues. Germline V gene lookup returns CDR1 MGHRA and CDR2 YSYEKL. The DNA of the CDR3 is TGCGCCAGCAGCCACGCAGGGGGTTCATCCTACGAGCAGTACTTC. It yields the protein CASSHAGGSSYEQYF.

The chain couples TRBV5-1 to TRBJ1-1, with D hard to call. Germline loops: CDR1 SGHRS, CDR2 YFSETQ. The ends were cut back, 0 bases at V and 7 bases at J, with 10 bases in the middle. The CDR3 loop spans 13 amino acids. The CDR3 bases are TGCGCCAGCAGCTTGGGTCCTGGCAGTGAAGCTTTCTTT. Translation: CASSLGPGSEAFF.

The DNA for the CDR3 is TGCAGCGTCGACCGACAGGGGGAAGGCTACACCTTC. Residues: CSVDRQGEGYTF. The rearrangement uses TRBV29-1 and TRBJ1-2; 9 bases agree with TRBD1. This CDR3 spans 12 amino acids. V shed 6 bases, J shed 8 bases, and the junction held 7 bases outside the gene matches. The V gene's germline CDR1 is SQVTM and CDR2 ANQGSEA.

The chain joins TRBV10-3 to TRBJ1-1; the D is unclear. V was clipped by 2 bases and J by 5 bases, with 12 bases between them. The CDR3 consists of 14 residues. Germline CDR1 ENHRY, CDR2 SYGVKD. The CDR3 DNA sequence: TGTGCCATCAGTGAGGGACCCCGAGGGACTGAAGCTTTCTTT. As protein: CAISEGPRGTEAFF.